Given below is one T cell receptor beta chain in context. The target antigen is unknown. This record belongs to a study of response to subunit inactivated influenza vaccine. The CDR3 runs to 18 residues. Trimming took 3 bases from V and 4 from J, leaving 21 bases between them. Study conclusions and caveats: After each seasonal influenza vaccination, few new T cells are recruited, the authors suggested.

TCRdb re-called the RT-PCR reads through MiXCR, storing one row per CDR3 protein. The repertoire holds 400,000 to 650,000 distinct CDR3 sequences, with 7.2% as singletons. The sample in question was PBMCs from blood, obtained around 2 years after vaccination. The sequence came from a man between 50 and 69 years old who received an inactivated influenza vaccine. The gene calls are TRBV12-3 or TRBV12-4 and TRBJ2-2, with D perhaps given as TRBD1 or TRBD2 (6 bases each). CDR3 coding DNA: TGTGCCAGCAGTTTGACTAGGGGGGAGGATAGGACCACCGGGGAGCTGTTTTTT. It yields the protein CASSLTRGEDRTTGELFF.